This T cell receptor (beta chain) was identified in a study of CXCR3-negative and CXCR3-positive naive CD8 T cells. Study-level findings and limits: Diversity was high in both naive subsets and much lower in memory cells.

It was by 5' RACE with UMI labels that the TRB cDNA libraries were prepared. TCRdb reanalyzed the 5' RACE reads, giving one entry per CDR3 protein sequence and no DNA. The sample table sets out fewer than 60,000 distinct CDR3 sequences. CDR3 size: 14 residues. Germline loops: CDR1 SGHTA, CDR2 FQGTGA. CD8+ T cell subsets were each sorted in triplicate, about 310,000 cells apiece. Notes on this clonotype: Antigen specificity is unknown.

The receptor was isolated from a human donor in good health. Some clones in this sample may be carry-over from other donors' samples. Sequencing input: memory CD8+ T cells from blood. This chain connects TRBV7-3 to TRBJ2-2. CDR3 in amino acids: CASSLAGVTGELFF.